Sequencing of this T cell receptor (beta chain) was carried out in a study of shared clonotypes between healthy human individuals. TCRdb's table, derived via immunoSEQ multiplex PCR, lists solely in-frame clones and lacks some. The data hold about 2.4 million clones, with over 85% observed a single time. CDR1 is SQVTM, CDR2 ANQGSEA, per germline. The V end lost 7 bases, the J end lost 4 bases, and 10 bases lay between the germline ends. CDR3 length: 12 residues. This TCR came from a young man in good health. Some clones in this sample may be carry-over from other donors' samples. The genes are TRBV29-1 and TRBJ2-2; D remains unclear. The sequencing sample was made of naive CD4+ T cells from PBMCs. Subset defined: CD45RA+ positively selected. CDR3 nucleotide sequence: TGCAGCGCTAGGCGAGGCACCGGGGAGCTGTTTTTT. Translating it yields CSARRGTGELFF.